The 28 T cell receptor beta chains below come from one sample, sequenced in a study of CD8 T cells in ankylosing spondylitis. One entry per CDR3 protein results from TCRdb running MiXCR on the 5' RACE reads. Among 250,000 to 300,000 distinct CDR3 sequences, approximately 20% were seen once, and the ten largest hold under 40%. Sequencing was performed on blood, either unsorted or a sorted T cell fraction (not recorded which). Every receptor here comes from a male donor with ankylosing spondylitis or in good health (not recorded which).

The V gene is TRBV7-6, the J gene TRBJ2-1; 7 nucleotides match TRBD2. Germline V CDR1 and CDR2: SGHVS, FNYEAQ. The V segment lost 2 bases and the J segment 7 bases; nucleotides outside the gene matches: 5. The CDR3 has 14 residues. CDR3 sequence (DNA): TGTGCCAGCAGCTTATTGGGTAGCGGGAATGAGCAGTTCTTC. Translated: CASSLLGSGNEQFF.

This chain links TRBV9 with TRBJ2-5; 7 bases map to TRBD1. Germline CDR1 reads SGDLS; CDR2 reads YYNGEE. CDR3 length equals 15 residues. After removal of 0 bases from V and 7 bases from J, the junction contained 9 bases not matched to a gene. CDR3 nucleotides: TGTGCCAGCAGCGTAGGAGGGGGACAGTTAGGGACCCAGTACTTC. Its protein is CASSVGGGQLGTQYF.

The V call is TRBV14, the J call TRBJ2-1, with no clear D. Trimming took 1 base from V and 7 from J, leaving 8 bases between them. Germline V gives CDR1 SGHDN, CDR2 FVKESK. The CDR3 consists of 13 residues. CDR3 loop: CASSQVQENEQFF. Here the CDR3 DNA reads TGTGCCAGCAGCCAAGTCCAGGAGAATGAGCAGTTCTTC.

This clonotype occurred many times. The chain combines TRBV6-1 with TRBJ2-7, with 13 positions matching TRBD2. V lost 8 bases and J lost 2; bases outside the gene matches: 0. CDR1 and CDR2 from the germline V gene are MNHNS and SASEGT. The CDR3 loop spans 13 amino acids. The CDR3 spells CASGTSGTYEQYF. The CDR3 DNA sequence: TGTGCCAGCGGGACTAGCGGGACCTACGAGCAGTACTTC.

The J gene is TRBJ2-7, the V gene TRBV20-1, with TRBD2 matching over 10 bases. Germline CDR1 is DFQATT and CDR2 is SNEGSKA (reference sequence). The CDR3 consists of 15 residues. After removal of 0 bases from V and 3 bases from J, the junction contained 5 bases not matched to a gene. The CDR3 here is CSARDRLAGVYEQYF. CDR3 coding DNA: TGCAGTGCTAGAGATCGCCTAGCGGGAGTCTACGAGCAGTACTTC.

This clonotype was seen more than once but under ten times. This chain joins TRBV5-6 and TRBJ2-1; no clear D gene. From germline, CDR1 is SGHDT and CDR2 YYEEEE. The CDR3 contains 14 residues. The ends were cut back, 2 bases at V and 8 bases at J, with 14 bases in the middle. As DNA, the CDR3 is TGTGCCAGCAGCTTCATGGTCCTTCCCTATGAGCAGTTCTTC. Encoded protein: CASSFMVLPYEQFF.

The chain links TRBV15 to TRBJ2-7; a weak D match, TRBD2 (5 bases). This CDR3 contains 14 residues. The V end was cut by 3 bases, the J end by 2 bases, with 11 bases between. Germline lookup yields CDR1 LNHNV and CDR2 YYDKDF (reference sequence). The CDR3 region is CATSRPSGAYEQYF. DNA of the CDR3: TGTGCCACCAGCAGGCCGAGCGGTGCCTACGAGCAGTACTTC.

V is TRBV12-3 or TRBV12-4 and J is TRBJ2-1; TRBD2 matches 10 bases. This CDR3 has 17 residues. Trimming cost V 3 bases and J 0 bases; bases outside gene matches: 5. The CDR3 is CASSLAPSGSSYNEQFF. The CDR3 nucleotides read TGTGCCAGCAGTTTGGCGCCTAGCGGGAGCTCCTACAATGAGCAGTTCTTC.

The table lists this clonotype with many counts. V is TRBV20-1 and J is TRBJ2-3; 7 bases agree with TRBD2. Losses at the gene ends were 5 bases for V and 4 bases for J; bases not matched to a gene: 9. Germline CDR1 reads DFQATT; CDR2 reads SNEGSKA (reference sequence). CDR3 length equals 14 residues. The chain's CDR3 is CSACGGEVPDTQYF. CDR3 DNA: TGCAGTGCTTGCGGGGGAGAGGTGCCAGATACGCAGTATTTT.

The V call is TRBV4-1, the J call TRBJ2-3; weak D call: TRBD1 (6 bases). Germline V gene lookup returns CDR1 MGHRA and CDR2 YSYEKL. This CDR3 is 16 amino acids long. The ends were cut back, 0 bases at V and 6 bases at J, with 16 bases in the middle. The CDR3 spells CASSQDPGAPTDTQYF. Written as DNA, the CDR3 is TGCGCCAGCAGCCAAGATCCAGGGGCCCCAACCGATACGCAGTATTTT.

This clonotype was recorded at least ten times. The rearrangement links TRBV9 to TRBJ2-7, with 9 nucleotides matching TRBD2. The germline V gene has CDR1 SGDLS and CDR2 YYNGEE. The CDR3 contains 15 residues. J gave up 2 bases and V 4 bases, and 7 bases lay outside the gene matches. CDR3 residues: CASSPGTSFAYEQYF. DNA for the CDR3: TGTGCCAGCAGCCCAGGGACTAGCTTTGCCTACGAGCAGTACTTC.

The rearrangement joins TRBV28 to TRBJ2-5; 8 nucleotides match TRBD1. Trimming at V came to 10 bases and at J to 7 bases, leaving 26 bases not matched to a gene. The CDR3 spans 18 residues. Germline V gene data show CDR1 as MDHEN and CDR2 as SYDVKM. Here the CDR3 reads CATATGTGGPPTSRTQYF. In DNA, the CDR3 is TGTGCCACCGCTACCGGGACAGGCGGGCCCCCAACCTCCCGGACCCAGTACTTC.

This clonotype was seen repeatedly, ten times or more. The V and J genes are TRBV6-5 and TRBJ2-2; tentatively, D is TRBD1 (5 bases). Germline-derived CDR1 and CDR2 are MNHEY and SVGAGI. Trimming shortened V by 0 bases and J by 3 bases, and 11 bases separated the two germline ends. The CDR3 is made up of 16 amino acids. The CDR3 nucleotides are TGTGCCAGCAGTTACTCAGTAGGGGTCGACACCGGGGAGCTGTTTTTT. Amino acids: CASSYSVGVDTGELFF.

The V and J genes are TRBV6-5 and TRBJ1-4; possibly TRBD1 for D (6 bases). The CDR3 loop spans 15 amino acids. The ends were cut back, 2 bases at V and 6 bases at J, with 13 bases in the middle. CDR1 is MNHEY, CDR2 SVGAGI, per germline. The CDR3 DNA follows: TGTGCCAGCAGTTACACGGGGGGCGTCGATGAAAAACTGTTTTTT. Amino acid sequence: CASSYTGGVDEKLFF.

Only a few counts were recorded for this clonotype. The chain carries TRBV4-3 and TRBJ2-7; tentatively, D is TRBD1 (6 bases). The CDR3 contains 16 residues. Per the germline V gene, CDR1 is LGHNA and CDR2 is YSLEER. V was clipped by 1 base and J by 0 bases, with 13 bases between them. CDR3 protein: CASSQASGVPSYEQYF. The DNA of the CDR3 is TGCGCCAGCAGCCAAGCCTCAGGGGTTCCCTCCTACGAGCAGTACTTC.

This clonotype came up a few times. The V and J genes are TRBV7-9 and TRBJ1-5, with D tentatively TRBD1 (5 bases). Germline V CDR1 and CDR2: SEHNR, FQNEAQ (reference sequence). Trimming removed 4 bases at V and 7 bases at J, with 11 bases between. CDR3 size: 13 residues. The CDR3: CASSSSAGQPQHF. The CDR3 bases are TGTGCCAGCAGCTCATCAGCAGGGCAGCCCCAGCATTTT.

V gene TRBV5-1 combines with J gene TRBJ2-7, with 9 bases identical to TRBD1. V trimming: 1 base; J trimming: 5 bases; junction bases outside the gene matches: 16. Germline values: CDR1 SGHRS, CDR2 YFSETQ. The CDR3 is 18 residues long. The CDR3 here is CASSLSYINGTGLDEQYF. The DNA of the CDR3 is TGCGCCAGCAGCTTGTCTTATATTAACGGGACAGGGCTTGACGAGCAGTACTTC.

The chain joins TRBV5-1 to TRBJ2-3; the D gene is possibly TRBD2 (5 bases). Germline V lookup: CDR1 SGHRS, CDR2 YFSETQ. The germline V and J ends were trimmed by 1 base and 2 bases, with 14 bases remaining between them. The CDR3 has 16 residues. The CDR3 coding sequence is TGCGCCAGCAGCTTGCTTGAGAGGGCCCTCACAGATACGCAGTATTTT. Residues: CASSLLERALTDTQYF.

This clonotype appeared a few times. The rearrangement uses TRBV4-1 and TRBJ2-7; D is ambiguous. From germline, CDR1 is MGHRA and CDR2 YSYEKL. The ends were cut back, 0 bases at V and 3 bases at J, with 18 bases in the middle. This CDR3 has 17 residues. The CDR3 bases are TGCGCCAGCAGCCAAGATCCCCGACACCGGAGCCTCTACGAGCAGTACTTC. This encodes CASSQDPRHRSLYEQYF.

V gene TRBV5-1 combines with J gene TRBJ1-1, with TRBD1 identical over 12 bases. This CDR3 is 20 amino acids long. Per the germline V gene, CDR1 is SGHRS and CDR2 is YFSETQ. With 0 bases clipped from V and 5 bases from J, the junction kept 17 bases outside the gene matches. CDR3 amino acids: CASSLGLQGTGGAFLTEAFF. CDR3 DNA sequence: TGCGCCAGCAGCTTGGGCCTCCAGGGGACAGGGGGCGCTTTTTTGACTGAAGCTTTCTTT.

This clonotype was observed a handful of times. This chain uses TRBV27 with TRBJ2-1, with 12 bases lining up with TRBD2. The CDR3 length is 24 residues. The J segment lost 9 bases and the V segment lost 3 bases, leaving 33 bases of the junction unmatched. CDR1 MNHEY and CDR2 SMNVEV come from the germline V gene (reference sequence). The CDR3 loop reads CASSLDRALAGGPWVSTGPGEQFF. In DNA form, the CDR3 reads TGTGCCAGCAGTTTGGACAGGGCCCTAGCGGGAGGGCCGTGGGTTAGTACGGGCCCAGGTGAGCAGTTCTTC.

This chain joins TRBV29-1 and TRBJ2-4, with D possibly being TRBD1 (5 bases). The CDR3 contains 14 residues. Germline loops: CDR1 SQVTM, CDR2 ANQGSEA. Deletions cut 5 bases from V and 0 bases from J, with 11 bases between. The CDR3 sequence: CSVIGALAKNIQYF. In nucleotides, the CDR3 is TGCAGCGTTATAGGGGCCTTAGCCAAAAACATTCAGTACTTC.

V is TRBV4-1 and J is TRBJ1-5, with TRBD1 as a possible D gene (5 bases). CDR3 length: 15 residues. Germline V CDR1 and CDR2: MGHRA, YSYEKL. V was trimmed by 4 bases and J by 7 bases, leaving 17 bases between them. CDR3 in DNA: TGCGCCAGCAGCCTCCGAGACGGGGGGAACCAGCCCCAGCATTTT. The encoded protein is CASSLRDGGNQPQHF.

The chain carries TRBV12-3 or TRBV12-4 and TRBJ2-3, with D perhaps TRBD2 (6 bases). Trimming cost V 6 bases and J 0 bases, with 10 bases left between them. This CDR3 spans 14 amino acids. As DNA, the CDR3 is TGTGCCAGCAGCCTCCTAGCGAGCACAGATACGCAGTATTTT. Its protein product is CASSLLASTDTQYF.

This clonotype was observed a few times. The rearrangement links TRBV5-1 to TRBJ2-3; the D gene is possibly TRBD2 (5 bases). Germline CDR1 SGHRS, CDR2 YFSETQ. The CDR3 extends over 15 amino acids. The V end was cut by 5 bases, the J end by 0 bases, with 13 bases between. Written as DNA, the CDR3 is TGCGCCAGCAGATTCTTGCGGGCGAGCACAGATACGCAGTATTTT. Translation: CASRFLRASTDTQYF. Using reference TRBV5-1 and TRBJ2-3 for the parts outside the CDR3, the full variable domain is KAGVTQTPRYLIKTRGQQVTLSCSPISGHRSVSWYQQTPGQGLQFLFEYFSETQRNKGNFPGRFSGRQFSNSRSEMNVSTLELGDSALYLCASRFLRASTDTQYFGPGTRLTVL.

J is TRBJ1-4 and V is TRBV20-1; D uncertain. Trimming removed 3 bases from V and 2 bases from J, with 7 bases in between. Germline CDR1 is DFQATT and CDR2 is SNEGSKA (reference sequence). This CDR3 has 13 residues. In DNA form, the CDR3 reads TGCAGTGCTAGTTTGGGGACTAATGAAAAACTGTTTTTT. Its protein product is CSASLGTNEKLFF.

The CDR3 bases are TGTGCCAGCAGACTCACAGGGTACTCAGATACGCAGTATTTT. This codes for CASRLTGYSDTQYF. The chain uses TRBV6-1 and TRBJ2-3; tentatively, D is TRBD1 (6 bases). The CDR3 extends over 14 amino acids. Germline lookup yields CDR1 MNHNS and CDR2 SASEGT. Trimming took 6 bases from V and 4 from J, leaving 14 bases between them.

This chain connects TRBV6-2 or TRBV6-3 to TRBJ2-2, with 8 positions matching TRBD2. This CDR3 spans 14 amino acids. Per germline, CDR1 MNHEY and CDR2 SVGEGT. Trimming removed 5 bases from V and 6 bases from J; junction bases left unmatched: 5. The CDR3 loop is CASSPRGGAGELFF. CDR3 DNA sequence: TGTGCCAGCAGTCCCCGGGGGGGGGCCGGGGAGCTGTTTTTT.